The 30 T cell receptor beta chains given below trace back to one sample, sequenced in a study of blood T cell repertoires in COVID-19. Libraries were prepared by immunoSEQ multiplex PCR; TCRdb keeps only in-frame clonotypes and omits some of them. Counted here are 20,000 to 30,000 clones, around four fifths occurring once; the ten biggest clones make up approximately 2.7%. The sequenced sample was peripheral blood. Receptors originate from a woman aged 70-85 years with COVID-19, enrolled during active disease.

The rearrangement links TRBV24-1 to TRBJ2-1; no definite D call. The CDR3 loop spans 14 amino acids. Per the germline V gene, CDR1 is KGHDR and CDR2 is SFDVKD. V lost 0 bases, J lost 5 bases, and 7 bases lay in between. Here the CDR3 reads CATSDLQLDNEQFF. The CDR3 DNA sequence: TGTGCCACCAGTGATTTGCAGCTAGACAATGAGCAGTTCTTC.

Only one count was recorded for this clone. The CDR3 loop is CASSLIGQENSPLHF. The CDR3 nucleotides are TGTGCCAGCAGCCTCATCGGACAGGAAAATTCACCCCTCCACTTT. This chain uses TRBV7-8 with TRBJ1-6, with 7 bases aligning to TRBD1. V was clipped by 5 bases and J by 7 bases; unmatched bases: 8. Germline V gene sequence: CDR1 SGHVS, CDR2 FQNEAQ. The CDR3 totals 15 residues.

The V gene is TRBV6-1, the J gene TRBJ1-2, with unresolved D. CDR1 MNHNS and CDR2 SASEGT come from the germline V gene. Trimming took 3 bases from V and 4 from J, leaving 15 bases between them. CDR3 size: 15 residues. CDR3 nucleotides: TGTGCCAGCAGTGACCCTTCCCAAGCCCCCTATGGCTACACCTTC. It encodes CASSDPSQAPYGYTF.

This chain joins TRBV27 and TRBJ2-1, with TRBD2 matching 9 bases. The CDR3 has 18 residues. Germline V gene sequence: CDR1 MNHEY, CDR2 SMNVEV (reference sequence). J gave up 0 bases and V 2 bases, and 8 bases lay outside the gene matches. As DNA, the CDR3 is TGTGCCAGCAGTTTAGGGAAACTAGCGGGCTACTCCTACAATGAGCAGTTCTTC. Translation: CASSLGKLAGYSYNEQFF.

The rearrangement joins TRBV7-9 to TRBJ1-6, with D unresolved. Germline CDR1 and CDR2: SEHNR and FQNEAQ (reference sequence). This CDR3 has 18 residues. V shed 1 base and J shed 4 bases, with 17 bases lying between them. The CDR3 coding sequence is TGTGCCAGCAGCTTAGGGTCTTTCCGCGGGAGGTATAATTCACCCCTCCACTTT. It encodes CASSLGSFRGRYNSPLHF.

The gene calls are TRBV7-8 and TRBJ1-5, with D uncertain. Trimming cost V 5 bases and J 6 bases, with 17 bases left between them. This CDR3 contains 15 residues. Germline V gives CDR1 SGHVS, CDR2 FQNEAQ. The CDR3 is CASSPRIPRVQPQHF. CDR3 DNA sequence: TGTGCCAGCAGCCCACGAATCCCTCGGGTTCAGCCCCAGCATTTT.

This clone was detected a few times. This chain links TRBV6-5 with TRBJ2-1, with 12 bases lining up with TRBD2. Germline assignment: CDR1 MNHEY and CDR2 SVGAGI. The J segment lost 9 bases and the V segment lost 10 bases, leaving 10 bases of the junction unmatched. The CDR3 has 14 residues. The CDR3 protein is CATELAGGYGEQFF. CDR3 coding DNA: TGTGCCACCGAGCTAGCGGGGGGGTACGGTGAGCAGTTCTTC.

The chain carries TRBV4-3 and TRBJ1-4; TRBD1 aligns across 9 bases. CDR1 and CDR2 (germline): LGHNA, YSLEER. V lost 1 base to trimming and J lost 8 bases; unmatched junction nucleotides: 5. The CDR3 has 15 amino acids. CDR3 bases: TGCGCCAGCAGCCAAGGGGACAGGGTAGGCGAAAAACTGTTTTTT. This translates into CASSQGDRVGEKLFF.

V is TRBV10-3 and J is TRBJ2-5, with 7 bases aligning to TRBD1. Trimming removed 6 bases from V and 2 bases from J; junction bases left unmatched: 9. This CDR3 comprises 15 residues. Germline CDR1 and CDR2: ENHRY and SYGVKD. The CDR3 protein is CAISPGQLGQETQYF. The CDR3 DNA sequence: TGTGCCATCAGCCCGGGACAGTTGGGGCAAGAGACCCAGTACTTC.

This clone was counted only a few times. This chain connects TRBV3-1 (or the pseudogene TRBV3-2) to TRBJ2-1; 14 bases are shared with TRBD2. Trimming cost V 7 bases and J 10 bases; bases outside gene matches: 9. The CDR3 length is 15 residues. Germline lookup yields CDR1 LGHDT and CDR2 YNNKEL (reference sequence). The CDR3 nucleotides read TGTGCCAGCACCTCGACTAGCGGGGGGGCTGGAGAGCAGTTCTTC. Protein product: CASTSTSGGAGEQFF.

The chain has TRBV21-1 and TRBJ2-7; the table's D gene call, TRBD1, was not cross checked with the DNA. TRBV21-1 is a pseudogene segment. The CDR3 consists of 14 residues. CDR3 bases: TGTGCCAGCACCGCGTCGACAGAACCCTACGAGCAGTACGTC. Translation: CASTASTEPYEQYV.

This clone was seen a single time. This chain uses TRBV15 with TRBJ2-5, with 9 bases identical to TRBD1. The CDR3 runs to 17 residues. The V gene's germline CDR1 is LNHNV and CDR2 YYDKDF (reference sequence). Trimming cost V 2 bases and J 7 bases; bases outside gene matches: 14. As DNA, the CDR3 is TGTGCCACCAGCAGACCCCTCGTCTGGGACAGGGTTCGGACCCAGTACTTC. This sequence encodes CATSRPLVWDRVRTQYF. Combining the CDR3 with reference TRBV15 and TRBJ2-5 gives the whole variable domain DAMVIQNPRYQVTQFGKPVTLSCSQTLNHNVMYWYQQKSSQAPKLLFHYYDKDFNNEADTPDNFQSRRPNTSFCFLDIRSPGLGDTAMYLCATSRPLVWDRVRTQYFGPGTRLLVL.

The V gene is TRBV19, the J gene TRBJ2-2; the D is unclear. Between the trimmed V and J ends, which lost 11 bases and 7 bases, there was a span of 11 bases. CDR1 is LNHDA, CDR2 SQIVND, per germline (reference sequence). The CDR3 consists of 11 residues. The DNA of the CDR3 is TGTGCCGTATCGTCTAGCGGGGAGCTGTTTTTT. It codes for CAVSSSGELFF.

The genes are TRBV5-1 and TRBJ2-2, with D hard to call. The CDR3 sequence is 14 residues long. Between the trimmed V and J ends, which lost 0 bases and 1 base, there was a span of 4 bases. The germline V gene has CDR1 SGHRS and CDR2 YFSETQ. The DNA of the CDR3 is TGCGCCAGCAGCTTGGGTCAGAACACCGGGGAGCTGTTTTTT. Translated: CASSLGQNTGELFF.

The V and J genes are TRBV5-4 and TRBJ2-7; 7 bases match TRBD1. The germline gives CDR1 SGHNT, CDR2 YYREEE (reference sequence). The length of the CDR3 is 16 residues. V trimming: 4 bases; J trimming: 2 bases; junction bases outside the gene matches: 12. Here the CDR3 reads CASSPDPGTATYEQYF. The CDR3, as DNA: TGTGCCAGCAGCCCGGATCCCGGGACAGCTACCTACGAGCAGTACTTC. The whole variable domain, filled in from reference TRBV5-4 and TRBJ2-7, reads ETGVTQSPTHLIKTRGQQVTLRCSSQSGHNTVSWYQQALGQGPQFIFQYYREEENGRGNFPPRFSGLQFPNYSSELNVNALELDDSALYLCASSPDPGTATYEQYFGPGTRLTVT.

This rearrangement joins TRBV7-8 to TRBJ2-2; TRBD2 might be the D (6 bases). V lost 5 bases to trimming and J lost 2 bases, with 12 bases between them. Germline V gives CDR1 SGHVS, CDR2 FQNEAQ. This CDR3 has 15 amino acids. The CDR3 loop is CASSRLASNTGELFF. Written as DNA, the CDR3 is TGTGCCAGCAGCCGCCTAGCGTCCAACACCGGGGAGCTGTTTTTT. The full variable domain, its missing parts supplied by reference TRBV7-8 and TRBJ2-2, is GAGVSQSPRYKVAKRGQDVALRCDPISGHVSLFWYQQALGQGPEFLTYFQNEAQLDKSGLPSDRFFAERPEGSVSTLKIQRTQQEDSAVYLCASSRLASNTGELFFGEGSRLTVL.

The CDR3 bases are TGTGCCAGCAGCTTTCGGACAGGGAATGGCTACACCTTC. Translating it yields CASSFRTGNGYTF. The rearrangement links TRBV5-5 to TRBJ1-2; TRBD1 agrees at 8 bases. Germline V CDR1 and CDR2: SGHKS, YYEKEE (reference sequence). This CDR3 contains 13 residues. J lost 6 bases, V lost 2 bases, and 3 bases had no gene match.

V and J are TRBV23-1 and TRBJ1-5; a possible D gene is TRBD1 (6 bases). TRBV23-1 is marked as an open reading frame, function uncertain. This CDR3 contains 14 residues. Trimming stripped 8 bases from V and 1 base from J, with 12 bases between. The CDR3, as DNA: TGCGCCAGCCAGGGGAGGGACAGCAATCAGCCCCAGCATTTT. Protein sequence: CASQGRDSNQPQHF.

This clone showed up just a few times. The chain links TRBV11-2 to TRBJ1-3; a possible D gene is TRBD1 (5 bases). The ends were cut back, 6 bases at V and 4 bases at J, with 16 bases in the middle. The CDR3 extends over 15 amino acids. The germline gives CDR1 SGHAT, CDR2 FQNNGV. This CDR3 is CASSFGGILGNTIYF. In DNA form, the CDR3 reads TGTGCCAGCAGTTTTGGGGGGATACTAGGAAACACCATATATTTT.

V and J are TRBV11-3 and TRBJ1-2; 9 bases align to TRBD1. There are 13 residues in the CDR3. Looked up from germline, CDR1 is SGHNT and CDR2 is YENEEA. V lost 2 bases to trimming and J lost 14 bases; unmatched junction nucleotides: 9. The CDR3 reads CASSLNPDRGYTF. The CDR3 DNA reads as TGTGCCAGCAGCTTAAACCCGGACAGGGGTTATACCTTC.

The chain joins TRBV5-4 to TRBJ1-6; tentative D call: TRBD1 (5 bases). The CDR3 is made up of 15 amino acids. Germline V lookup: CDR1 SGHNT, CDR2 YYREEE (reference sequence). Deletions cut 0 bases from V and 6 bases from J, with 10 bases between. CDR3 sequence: CASSLGGPGNSPLHF. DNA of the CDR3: TGTGCCAGCAGCTTGGGGGGCCCTGGTAATTCACCCCTCCACTTT.

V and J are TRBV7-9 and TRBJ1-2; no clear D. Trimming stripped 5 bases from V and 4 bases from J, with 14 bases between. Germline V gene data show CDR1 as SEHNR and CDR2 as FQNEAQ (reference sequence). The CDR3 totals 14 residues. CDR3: CASSPTTFAYGYTF. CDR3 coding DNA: TGTGCCAGCAGCCCGACAACTTTTGCCTATGGCTACACCTTC.

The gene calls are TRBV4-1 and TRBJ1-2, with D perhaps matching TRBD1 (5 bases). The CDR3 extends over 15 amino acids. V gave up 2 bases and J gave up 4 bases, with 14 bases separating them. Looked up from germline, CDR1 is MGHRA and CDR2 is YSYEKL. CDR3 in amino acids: CASSQTHDGGYGYTF. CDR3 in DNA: TGCGCCAGCAGCCAAACGCACGACGGGGGCTATGGCTACACCTTC.

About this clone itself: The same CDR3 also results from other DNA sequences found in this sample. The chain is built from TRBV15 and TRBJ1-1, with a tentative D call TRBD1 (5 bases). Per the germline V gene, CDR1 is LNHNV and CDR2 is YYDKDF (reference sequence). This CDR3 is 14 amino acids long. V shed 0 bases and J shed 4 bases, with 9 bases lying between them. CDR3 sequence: CATSRDLRVTEAFF. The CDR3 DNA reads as TGTGCCACCAGCAGAGATCTCAGGGTCACTGAAGCTTTCTTT.

The CDR3 loop is CSGAAGTGNTGELFF. The DNA of the CDR3 is TGCAGCGGAGCAGCCGGGACAGGGAACACCGGGGAGCTGTTTTTT. The chain is built from TRBV29-1 and TRBJ2-2; TRBD1 aligns across 8 bases. CDR3 size: 15 residues. V shed 7 bases, J shed 1 base, and the junction held 8 bases outside the gene matches. Per the germline V gene, CDR1 is SQVTM and CDR2 is ANQGSEA.

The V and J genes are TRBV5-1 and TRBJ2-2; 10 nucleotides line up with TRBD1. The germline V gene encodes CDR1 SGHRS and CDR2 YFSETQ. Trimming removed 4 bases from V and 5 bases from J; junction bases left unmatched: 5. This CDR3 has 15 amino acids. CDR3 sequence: CASSPGQGGTGELFF. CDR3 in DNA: TGCGCCAGCAGCCCTGGACAGGGGGGTACCGGGGAGCTGTTTTTT. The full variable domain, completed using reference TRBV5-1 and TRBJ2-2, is KAGVTQTPRYLIKTRGQQVTLSCSPISGHRSVSWYQQTPGQGLQFLFEYFSETQRNKGNFPGRFSGRQFSNSRSEMNVSTLELGDSALYLCASSPGQGGTGELFFGEGSRLTVL.

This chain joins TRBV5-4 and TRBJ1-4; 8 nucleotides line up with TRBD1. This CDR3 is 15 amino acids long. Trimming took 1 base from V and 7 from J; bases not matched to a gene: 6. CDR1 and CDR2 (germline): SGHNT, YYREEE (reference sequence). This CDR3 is CASSLTTGEGEKLFF. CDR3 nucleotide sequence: TGTGCCAGCAGCTTGACGACAGGGGAGGGTGAAAAACTGTTTTTT.

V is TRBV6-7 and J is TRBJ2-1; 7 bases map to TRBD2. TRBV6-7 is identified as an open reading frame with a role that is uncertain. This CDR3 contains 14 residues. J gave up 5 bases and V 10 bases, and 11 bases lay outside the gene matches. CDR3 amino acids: CATSRLAHHNEQFF. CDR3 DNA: TGTGCCACCTCAAGACTAGCTCATCACAATGAGCAGTTCTTC.

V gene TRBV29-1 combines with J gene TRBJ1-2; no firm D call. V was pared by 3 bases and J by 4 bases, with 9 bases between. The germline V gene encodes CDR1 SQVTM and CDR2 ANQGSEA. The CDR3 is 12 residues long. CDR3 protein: CSVDQDSYGYTF. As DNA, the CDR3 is TGCAGCGTTGACCAGGATAGCTATGGCTACACCTTC.

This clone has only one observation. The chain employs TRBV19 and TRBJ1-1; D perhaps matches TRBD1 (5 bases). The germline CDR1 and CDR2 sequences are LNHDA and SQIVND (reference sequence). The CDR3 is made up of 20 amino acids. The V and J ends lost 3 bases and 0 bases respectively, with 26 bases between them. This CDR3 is CASSIGSPGQGNLMNTEAFF. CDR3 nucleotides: TGTGCCAGTAGTATCGGATCTCCAGGGCAGGGTAATCTTATGAACACTGAAGCTTTCTTT. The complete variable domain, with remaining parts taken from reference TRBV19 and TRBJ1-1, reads DGGITQSPKYLFRKEGQNVTLSCEQNLNHDAMYWYRQDPGQGLRLIYYSQIVNDFQKGDIAEGYSVSREKKESFPLTVTSAQKNPTAFYLCASSIGSPGQGNLMNTEAFFGQGTRLTVV.